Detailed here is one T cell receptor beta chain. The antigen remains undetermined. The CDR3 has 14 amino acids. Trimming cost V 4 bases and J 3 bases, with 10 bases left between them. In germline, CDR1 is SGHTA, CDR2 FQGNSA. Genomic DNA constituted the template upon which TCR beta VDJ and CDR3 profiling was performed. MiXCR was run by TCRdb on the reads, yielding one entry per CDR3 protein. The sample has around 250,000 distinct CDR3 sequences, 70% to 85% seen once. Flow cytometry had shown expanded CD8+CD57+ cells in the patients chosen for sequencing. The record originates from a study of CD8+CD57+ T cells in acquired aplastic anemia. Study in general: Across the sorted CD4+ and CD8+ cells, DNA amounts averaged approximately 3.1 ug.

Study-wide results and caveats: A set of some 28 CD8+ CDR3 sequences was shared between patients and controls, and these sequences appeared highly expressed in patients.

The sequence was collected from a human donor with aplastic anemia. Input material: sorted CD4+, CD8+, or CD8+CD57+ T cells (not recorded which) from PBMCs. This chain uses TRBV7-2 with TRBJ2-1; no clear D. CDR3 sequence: CASSSGPGYNEQFF. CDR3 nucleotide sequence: TGTGCCAGCAGCTCCGGACCCGGCTACAATGAGCAGTTCTTC.